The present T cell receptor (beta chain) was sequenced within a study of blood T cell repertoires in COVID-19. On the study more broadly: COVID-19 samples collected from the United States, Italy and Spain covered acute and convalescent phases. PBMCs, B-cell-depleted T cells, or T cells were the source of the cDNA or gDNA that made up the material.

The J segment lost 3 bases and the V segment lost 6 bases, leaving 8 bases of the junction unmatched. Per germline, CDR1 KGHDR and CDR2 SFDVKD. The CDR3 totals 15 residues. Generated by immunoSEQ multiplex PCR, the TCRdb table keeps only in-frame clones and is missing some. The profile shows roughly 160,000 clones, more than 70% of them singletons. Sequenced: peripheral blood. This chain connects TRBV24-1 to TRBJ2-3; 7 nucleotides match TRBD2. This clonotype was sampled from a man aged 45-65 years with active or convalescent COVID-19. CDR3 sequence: CATSFRLAETDTQYF. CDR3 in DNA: TGTGCCACCAGTTTTCGGCTAGCGGAGACAGATACGCAGTATTTT.